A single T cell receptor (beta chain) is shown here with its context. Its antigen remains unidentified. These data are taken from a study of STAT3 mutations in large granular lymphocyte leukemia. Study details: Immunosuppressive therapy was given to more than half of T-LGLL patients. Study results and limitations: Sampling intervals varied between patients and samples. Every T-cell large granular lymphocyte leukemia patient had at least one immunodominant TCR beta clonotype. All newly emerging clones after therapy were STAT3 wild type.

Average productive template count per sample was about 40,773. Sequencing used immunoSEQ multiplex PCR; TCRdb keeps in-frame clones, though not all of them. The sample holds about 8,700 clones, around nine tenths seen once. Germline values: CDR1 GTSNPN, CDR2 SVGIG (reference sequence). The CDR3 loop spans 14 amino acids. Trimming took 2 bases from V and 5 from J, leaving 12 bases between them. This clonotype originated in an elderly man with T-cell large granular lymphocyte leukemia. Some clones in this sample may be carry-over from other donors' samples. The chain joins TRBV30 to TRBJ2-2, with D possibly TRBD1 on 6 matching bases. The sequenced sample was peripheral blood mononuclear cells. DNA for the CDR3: TGTGCCTGGAGTATTCCAGGGGCGACCGGGGAGCTGTTTTTT. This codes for CAWSIPGATGELFF. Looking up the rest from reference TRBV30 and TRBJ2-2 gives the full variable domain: SQTIHQWPATLVQPVGSPLSLECTVEGTSNPNLYWYRQAAGRGLQLLFYSVGIGQISSEVPQNLSASRPQDRQFILSSKKLLLSDSGFYLCAWSIPGATGELFFGEGSRLTVL.